This TCR beta chain emerged from a study of human T cells and chemical hapten exposure. Points from the study as a whole: There was no change with DPC sensitization in TCRs above 1 in 1000 frequency.

This CDR3 comprises 14 residues. V was cut by 7 bases and J by 4 bases, with 16 bases left in between. CDR1 ENHRY and CDR2 SYGVKD come from the germline V gene. In the library, unique molecular identifiers were attached to individual cDNA molecules. Under the authors' procedure: Across samples, TCR counts had a median of 95,638 and ranged from roughly 23,224 to 690,600. One entry per CDR3 protein, called by TCRdb with MiXCR from the RACE reads. For this entry, the V and J calls and clone size follow TCRdb and not the study's own pipeline. This table holds about 70,000 distinct CDR3 sequences, around 6.1% found once. The time point is: healthy volunteer bleed at 6 weeks. Unfractionated whole blood served as the source for total RNA extraction. This clonotype occurred many times. The antigen is not known.

Sequenced sample: whole blood. This TCR derives from a female donor in good health. Some clones in this sample may be carry-over from other donors' samples. The V and J genes are TRBV10-3 and TRBJ2-5, with D perhaps TRBD2 (6 bases). CDR3 in DNA: TGTGCCATCAAGGAGGGGCGGGAAATAGAGACCCAGTACTTC. It encodes CAIKEGREIETQYF.